These 5 T cell receptor beta chains came from one sample sequenced in a study of T cell responses to AZD1222 COVID-19 vaccine. TCRdb's copy holds only in-frame clones and misses some; the assay was immunoSEQ multiplex PCR. Among about 110,000 clones listed, almost 90% were seen once. Sequences were derived from peripheral blood, sampled on day 0 of AZD1222 vaccination. The origin of the receptors is an adult in good health.

This chain uses TRBV11-2 with TRBJ2-3; 9 bases match TRBD1. The CDR3 is 15 amino acids. CDR1 and CDR2 from the germline V gene are SGHAT and FQNNGV. V lost 4 bases to trimming and J lost 3 bases; unmatched junction nucleotides: 5. This CDR3 reads CASSWGGQGTDTQYF. CDR3 DNA: TGTGCCAGCAGCTGGGGGGGACAGGGTACAGATACGCAGTATTTT.

This chain links TRBV18 with TRBJ2-1; 15 bases agree with TRBD2. The V gene's germline CDR1 is KGHSH and CDR2 LQKENI. V shed 5 bases, J shed 4 bases, and the junction held 3 bases outside the gene matches. The length of the CDR3 is 16 residues. The DNA for the CDR3 is TGTGCCAGCTCAACCGGGACTAGCGGGGGGTACAATGAGCAGTTCTTC. This translates into CASSTGTSGGYNEQFF.

The chain employs TRBV10-1 and TRBJ2-1, with D unclear. This CDR3 has 17 residues. The germline V and J ends were trimmed by 3 bases and 6 bases, with 21 bases remaining between them. The germline gives CDR1 WNHNN, CDR2 SYGVQD (reference sequence). CDR3 DNA sequence: TGCGCCAGCAGTGATCCCGGTTTACACACAAGGATCAATGAGCAGTTCTTC. Its translation is CASSDPGLHTRINEQFF.

CDR3 bases: TGTGCCAGCAGGCCCAGCGGGAGGGCCTTTGATACGCAGTATTTT. It translates to CASRPSGRAFDTQYF. The chain joins TRBV2 to TRBJ2-3; TRBD2 aligns across 10 bases. Trimming at V came to 6 bases and at J to 6 bases, leaving 9 bases not matched to a gene. CDR1 is SNHLY and CDR2 is FYNNEI in the germline V gene. The CDR3 consists of 15 residues. The full variable domain, completed using reference TRBV2 and TRBJ2-3, is EPEVTQTPSHQVTQMGQEVILRCVPISNHLYFYWYRQILGQKVEFLVSFYNNEISEKSEIFDDQFSVERPDGSNFTLKIRSTKLEDSAMYFCASRPSGRAFDTQYFGPGTRLTVL.

The gene calls are TRBV18 and TRBJ2-7, with D uncertain. Germline loops: CDR1 KGHSH, CDR2 LQKENI. This CDR3 spans 13 amino acids. V was trimmed by 4 bases and J by 6 bases, leaving 13 bases between them. CDR3 region: CASSLTKTREQYF. CDR3 sequence (DNA): TGTGCCAGCTCACTCACTAAGACCCGCGAGCAGTACTTC. Drawing the rest from reference TRBV18 and TRBJ2-7, the complete variable domain is NAGVMQNPRHLVRRRGQEARLRCSPMKGHSHVYWYRQLPEEGLKFMVYLQKENIIDESGMPKERFSAEFPKEGPSILRIQQVVRGDSAAYFCASSLTKTREQYFGPGTRLTVT.